A single sample gave rise to the 20 T cell receptor beta chains below, sequenced in a study of T cell changes during pregnancy in multiple sclerosis. Generated by immunoSEQ multiplex PCR, the TCRdb table keeps only in-frame clones and is missing some. Of about 50,000 clones listed, 94% are singletons. This specimen consisted of CD4+ T cells from peripheral blood mononuclear cells, obtained in the third trimester of pregnancy. These receptors all stem from a female donor with multiple sclerosis, enrolled in a pregnancy study.

The rearrangement joins TRBV19 to TRBJ1-2, with D possibly being TRBD1 (5 bases). V lost 3 bases to trimming and J lost 4 bases, with 12 bases between them. Germline V CDR1 and CDR2: LNHDA, SQIVND (reference sequence). This CDR3 contains 14 residues. This chain's CDR3 is CASSIPGSSYGYTF. Here the CDR3 DNA reads TGTGCCAGTAGTATCCCAGGGTCTTCCTATGGCTACACCTTC.

The chain joins TRBV27 to TRBJ2-1, with a tentative D call TRBD2 (5 bases). The ends were cut back, 2 bases at V and 4 bases at J, with 12 bases in the middle. The CDR3 covers 15 residues. CDR1 MNHEY and CDR2 SMNVEV come from the germline V gene (reference sequence). The CDR3: CASSLISVAYNEQFF. In nucleotides, the CDR3 is TGTGCCAGCAGTTTAATTAGCGTAGCTTACAATGAGCAGTTCTTC.

The chain recombines TRBV7-2 with TRBJ1-5; a weak D match, TRBD1 (5 bases). This CDR3 has 15 amino acids. Trimming took 4 bases from V and 0 from J, leaving 10 bases between them. The germline CDR1 and CDR2 sequences are SGHTA and FQGNSA. The CDR3 sequence: CASSYDRNSNQPQHF. DNA for the CDR3: TGTGCCAGCAGCTATGACAGAAATAGCAATCAGCCCCAGCATTTT.

The V gene is TRBV7-7, the J gene TRBJ2-1, with D possibly matching TRBD1 (6 bases). V lost 5 bases and J 8 bases, leaving 19 bases between the germline ends. CDR3 length equals 15 residues. CDR1 is SSHAT and CDR2 is FNYEAQ in the germline V gene (reference sequence). CDR3 protein: CASSKDSTFWDEQFF. The DNA for the CDR3 is TGTGCCAGCAGCAAGGACAGCACTTTTTGGGATGAGCAGTTCTTC.

The chain uses TRBV2 and TRBJ2-1, with 11 bases aligning to TRBD2. This CDR3 contains 13 residues. Trimming removed 6 bases from V and 9 bases from J; junction bases left unmatched: 4. Germline assignment: CDR1 SNHLY and CDR2 FYNNEI. CDR3 DNA sequence: TGTGCCAGCAGCGGTACTAGCGGGGGTGAGCAGTTCTTC. It encodes CASSGTSGGEQFF.

This rearrangement joins TRBV11-2 to TRBJ2-5, with D perhaps matching TRBD1 (6 bases). The CDR3 is made up of 15 amino acids. Looked up from germline, CDR1 is SGHAT and CDR2 is FQNNGV. V was trimmed by 5 bases and J by 2 bases, leaving 15 bases between them. The CDR3: CASSVPGAGQETQYF. The CDR3 bases are TGTGCCAGCAGCGTCCCAGGGGCAGGTCAAGAGACCCAGTACTTC. The variable domain in full, completed from reference TRBV11-2 and TRBJ2-5, reads EAGVAQSPRYKIIEKRQSVAFWCNPISGHATLYWYQQILGQGPKLLIQFQNNGVVDDSQLPKDRFSAERLKGVDSTLKIQPAKLEDSAVYLCASSVPGAGQETQYFGPGTRLLVL.

The chain carries TRBV10-3 and TRBJ1-3; weak D call: TRBD1 (6 bases). V lost 10 bases, J lost 2 bases, and 24 bases lay in between. Germline loops: CDR1 ENHRY, CDR2 SYGVKD. CDR3 length: 17 residues. CDR3 coding DNA: TGTGCCACCTCAGCGGCAGGTTGGTACAGGGCTGGAAACACCATATATTTT. Translating it yields CATSAAGWYRAGNTIYF.

This chain connects TRBV7-3 to TRBJ2-1; D is uncertain. The V gene's germline CDR1 is SGHTA and CDR2 FQGTGA. V lost 6 bases and J 1 base, leaving 13 bases between the germline ends. The CDR3 spans 15 residues. CDR3 sequence reads: CASRYTVVSYNEQFF. CDR3 sequence (DNA): TGTGCCAGCAGGTATACAGTCGTATCCTACAATGAGCAGTTCTTC.

This chain connects TRBV7-8 to TRBJ2-7, with D possibly being TRBD2 (6 bases). CDR3 length: 14 amino acids. Looked up from germline, CDR1 is SGHVS and CDR2 is FQNEAQ. V dropped 4 bases and J dropped 3 bases, with 13 bases sitting between them. The CDR3 bases are TGTGCCAGCAGCTGGGGGGACCAACTCTACGAGCAGTACTTC. It translates to CASSWGDQLYEQYF. Combining the CDR3 with reference TRBV7-8 and TRBJ2-7 gives the whole variable domain GAGVSQSPRYKVAKRGQDVALRCDPISGHVSLFWYQQALGQGPEFLTYFQNEAQLDKSGLPSDRFFAERPEGSVSTLKIQRTQQEDSAVYLCASSWGDQLYEQYFGPGTRLTVT.

This chain links TRBV15 with TRBJ2-1; a possible D gene is TRBD2 (5 bases). V shed 10 bases and J shed 3 bases, with 22 bases lying between them. The CDR3 extends over 16 amino acids. Germline V gene data show CDR1 as LNHNV and CDR2 as YYDKDF (reference sequence). The CDR3: CAISPGLHGFYNEQFF. CDR3 bases: TGTGCCATCTCACCAGGACTTCACGGCTTCTACAATGAGCAGTTCTTC.

Here the CDR3 DNA reads TGTGCCAGCAGCAGGGGATCGAACACTGAAGCTTTCTTT. It yields the protein CASSRGSNTEAFF. The chain uses TRBV11-3 and TRBJ1-1; possibly TRBD1 for D (5 bases). Germline V gene sequence: CDR1 SGHNT, CDR2 YENEEA. The V end lost 5 bases, the J end lost 1 base, and 8 bases lay between the germline ends. There are 13 residues in the CDR3. Full variable domain (remainder filled in from reference TRBV11-3 and TRBJ1-1): EAGVVQSPRYKIIEKKQPVAFWCNPISGHNTLYWYLQNLGQGPELLIRYENEEAVDDSQLPKDRFSAERLKGVDSTLKIQPAELGDSAVYLCASSRGSNTEAFFGQGTRLTVV.

In its sample, this clone was seen once. The V call is TRBV30, the J call TRBJ1-2; possible D gene TRBD1, 5 bases. Germline lookup yields CDR1 GTSNPN and CDR2 SVGIG (reference sequence). The CDR3 extends over 12 amino acids. V was pared by 1 base and J by 4 bases, with 7 bases between. The DNA for the CDR3 is TGTGCCTGGAGTGAGACAGTCTATGGCTACACCTTC. It yields the protein CAWSETVYGYTF.

The gene calls are TRBV7-8 and TRBJ1-4; 8 bases agree with TRBD1. The V and J ends lost 4 bases and 7 bases, in that order; junction bases with no gene match: 8. Germline V gene lookup returns CDR1 SGHVS and CDR2 FQNEAQ. The CDR3 extends over 15 amino acids. DNA of the CDR3: TGTGCCAGCAGCTCCGGACAGGGAAAGGGTGAAAAACTGTTTTTT. It is translated as CASSSGQGKGEKLFF.

The chain joins TRBV15 to TRBJ1-5; TRBD1 matches at 9 bases. The CDR3 sequence is 16 residues long. Germline CDR1 is LNHNV and CDR2 is YYDKDF (reference sequence). V lost 0 bases and J lost 6; bases outside the gene matches: 6. CDR3 sequence reads: CATSRDRDRETQPQHF. The CDR3 nucleotides read TGTGCCACCAGCAGAGACCGGGACAGGGAAACTCAGCCCCAGCATTTT. Full variable domain (rest looked up from reference TRBV15 and TRBJ1-5): DAMVIQNPRYQVTQFGKPVTLSCSQTLNHNVMYWYQQKSSQAPKLLFHYYDKDFNNEADTPDNFQSRRPNTSFCFLDIRSPGLGDTAMYLCATSRDRDRETQPQHFGDGTRLSIL.

The gene calls are TRBV10-3 and TRBJ1-6; D is unclear. Deletions cut 4 bases from V and 9 bases from J, with 13 bases between. Germline V gives CDR1 ENHRY, CDR2 SYGVKD. The CDR3 spans 14 residues. CDR3 loop: CAISGVGRSSPLHF. CDR3 DNA sequence: TGTGCCATCAGTGGGGTAGGGAGGAGTTCACCCCTCCACTTT.

This chain connects TRBV2 to TRBJ1-1, with 8 bases that match TRBD1. The CDR3 contains 15 residues. V lost 2 bases and J lost 1; bases outside the gene matches: 3. Germline assignment: CDR1 SNHLY and CDR2 FYNNEI. The CDR3 bases are TGTGCCAGCAGTGAATTCGGGACAGGGAACACTGAAGCTTTCTTT. It encodes CASSEFGTGNTEAFF. The full variable domain, in which reference TRBV2 and TRBJ1-1 provide the parts outside the CDR3, is EPEVTQTPSHQVTQMGQEVILRCVPISNHLYFYWYRQILGQKVEFLVSFYNNEISEKSEIFDDQFSVERPDGSNFTLKIRSTKLEDSAMYFCASSEFGTGNTEAFFGQGTRLTVV.

J is TRBJ2-1 and V is TRBV5-1; 12 bases agree with TRBD2. With 2 bases clipped from V and 7 bases from J, the junction kept 4 bases outside the gene matches. This CDR3 is built from 15 residues. Per germline, CDR1 SGHRS and CDR2 YFSETQ. CDR3 in amino acids: CASSFLTSGSNEQFF. The DNA of the CDR3 is TGCGCCAGCAGCTTTTTGACTAGCGGGAGTAATGAGCAGTTCTTC.

J is TRBJ2-7 and V is TRBV20-1; D ambiguous. Germline CDR1 reads DFQATT; CDR2 reads SNEGSKA (reference sequence). The CDR3 contains 10 residues. Trimming pared 6 bases from V and 7 bases from J, leaving 10 bases between. This chain's CDR3 is CSATIQEQYF. Here the CDR3 DNA reads TGCAGTGCCACGATTCAGGAGCAGTACTTC.

The chain employs TRBV5-1 and TRBJ1-1; unclear D gene. The CDR3 has 17 residues. CDR1 is SGHRS, CDR2 YFSETQ, per germline. V was pared by 0 bases and J by 6 bases, with 21 bases between. The CDR3 region has the DNA TGCGCCAGCAGCTTGGCCCTGGGCCCTCAAATTGACGCTGAAGCTTTCTTT. It is translated as CASSLALGPQIDAEAFF.

The DNA for the CDR3 is TGCAGCGTTGAGATGGGGGGAGATACGCAGTATTTT. It specifies CSVEMGGDTQYF. This chain uses TRBV29-1 with TRBJ2-3, with D possibly TRBD2 on 6 matching bases. V gave up 3 bases and J gave up 5 bases, with 9 bases separating them. The CDR3 extends over 12 amino acids. The V gene's germline CDR1 is SQVTM and CDR2 ANQGSEA.